This is a list of T cell receptor beta chains from one sample in a study. TCRdb called the 5' RACE reads again in MiXCR, with one record for every CDR3 protein. Of around 43,000 distinct CDR3 sequences listed, under 20% are singletons. Input material: naive CD4+ T cells sorted from a lymph node. The source is a female donor with breast cancer. Each CDR3 is given with its conserved first and last residue. Each record gives: clone size, V gene, J gene, CDR3 protein. Rows give clone size only sometimes, using once, few, many, or a class for an expanded clone.

size: few
V: TRBV6-1
J: TRBJ2-1
CDR3: CASRDTYNEQFF

size: many
V: TRBV5-5
J: TRBJ1-5
CDR3: CASSGTGNQPQHF

size: few
V: TRBV5-1
J: TRBJ1-1
CDR3: CASSLQGDYTEAFF

size: NA
V: TRBV20-1
J: TRBJ2-3
CDR3: CSARDYKRGPGDTQYF

size: NA
V: TRBV4-1
J: TRBJ2-7
CDR3: CASSQVFGGQYF

size: NA
V: TRBV5-1
J: TRBJ2-3
CDR3: CASGSLAGVGDTQYF

size: NA
V: TRBV9
J: TRBJ2-5
CDR3: CASSVAGGQETQYF

size: few
V: TRBV20-1
J: TRBJ2-7
CDR3: CSAVNRLLTGEQYF

size: few
V: TRBV7-3
J: TRBJ2-6
CDR3: CASSLAGHQSGANVLTF

size: many
V: TRBV10-1
J: TRBJ2-3
CDR3: CASSDGGRGSTDTQYF

size: few
V: TRBV5-1
J: TRBJ2-2
CDR3: CASGRTGDTGELFF

size: few
V: TRBV30
J: TRBJ2-7
CDR3: CAYSRDFSYEQYF

size: NA
V: TRBV18
J: TRBJ2-3
CDR3: CASSPLEGDTQYF

size: NA
V: TRBV7-2
J: TRBJ1-5
CDR3: CVSSPQSNQPQHF

size: many
V: TRBV12-3/TRBV12-4
J: TRBJ1-1
CDR3: CASSLTGNTEAFF

size: NA
V: TRBV20-1
J: TRBJ2-1
CDR3: CSARAPSPRGEQFF

size: medium-sized
V: TRBV6-2/TRBV6-3
J: TRBJ2-1
CDR3: CASNDVYNEQFF

size: few
V: TRBV7-9
J: TRBJ1-4
CDR3: CASSLTGGVEKLFF

size: many
V: TRBV7-9
J: TRBJ1-5
CDR3: CASSLGEGSNQPQHF